The 31 T cell receptor beta chains in this list originate from one sample, sequenced in a study of T cells in Graves' hyperthyroidism and ophthalmopathy (dated by TCRdb to the late 2010s). Library construction relied on multiplex PCR. The instrument given in TCRdb is Illumina HiSeq 2000. The TCR beta CDR3 regions were amplified from RNA transcripts. The first round of RT-PCR for the TCR CDR3 was performed with the HTBI primer set and the Qiagen OneStep RT-PCR kit. TCRdb trimmed the raw reads at Q25, called clones with MiXCR and kept productive beta chains. Merged by CDR3 protein, the rows form single entries marked with the most common genes and DNA. The sample contains a few hundred thousand distinct CDR3 sequences, approximately 14% of them found a single time. The ten largest clones take up under 8% of the sample. Source material: blood. The source of these receptors is a woman in her thirties with Graves' hyperthyroidism.

In its sample, this clonotype was seen many times. V is TRBV5-1 and J is TRBJ2-7; the D is unclear. Germline loops: CDR1 SGHRS, CDR2 YFSETQ. The ends were cut back, 1 base at V and 3 bases at J, with 8 bases in the middle. This CDR3 is built from 13 residues. CDR3 region: CASSLTPHYEQYF. CDR3 nucleotides: TGCGCCAGCAGCTTGACACCCCACTACGAGCAGTACTTC.

This clonotype was seen repeatedly, ten times or more. This chain links TRBV27 with TRBJ1-5, with a possible D match to TRBD1 (6 bases). This CDR3 is built from 14 residues. Trimming took off 1 base at V and 6 bases at J, with 10 bases between the two ends. Germline CDR1 and CDR2: MNHEY and SMNVEV (reference sequence). The CDR3 DNA reads as TGTGCCAGCAGTTTATTTAGGGGGGGTCAGCCCCAGCATTTT. Encoded protein: CASSLFRGGQPQHF.

This clonotype was detected only a few times. The rearrangement links TRBV5-6 to TRBJ2-1; 7 bases are shared with TRBD2. The CDR3 has 15 residues. Per the germline V gene, CDR1 is SGHDT and CDR2 is YYEEEE. J lost 5 bases, V lost 0 bases, and 5 bases had no gene match. The CDR3 DNA follows: TGTGCCAGCAGCTTGGCGGGAGGTTTGAACAATGAGCAGTTCTTC. Translating gives CASSLAGGLNNEQFF. Complete variable domain (other parts from reference TRBV5-6 and TRBJ2-1): DAGVTQSPTHLIKTRGQQVTLRCSPKSGHDTVSWYQQALGQGPQFIFQYYEEEERQRGNFPDRFSGHQFPNYSSELNVNALLLGDSALYLCASSLAGGLNNEQFFGPGTRLTVL.

This clonotype has just a few counts. This chain connects TRBV7-9 to TRBJ2-1; 9 bases are a match to TRBD2. V was clipped by 3 bases and J by 8 bases; unmatched bases: 5. The germline V gene encodes CDR1 SEHNR and CDR2 FQNEAQ (reference sequence). The CDR3 has 14 amino acids. The CDR3 protein is CASSLWTSEDEQFF. DNA for the CDR3: TGTGCCAGCAGCTTGTGGACTAGCGAAGATGAGCAGTTCTTC.

This clonotype was recorded many times. The V call is TRBV29-1, the J call TRBJ2-7; D uncertain. V was pared by 3 bases and J by 2 bases, with 11 bases between. CDR3 length equals 13 residues. Germline lookup yields CDR1 SQVTM and CDR2 ANQGSEA. CDR3 DNA sequence: TGCAGCGTTGAGGGTAGGGTCCCCTACGAGCAGTACTTC. This encodes CSVEGRVPYEQYF.

The table lists this clonotype with many counts. This chain connects TRBV3-1 to TRBJ2-3; D gene ambiguous. V lost 2 bases, J lost 5 bases, and 14 bases lay in between. The CDR3 extends over 15 amino acids. Germline CDR1 and CDR2: LGHDT and YNNKEL (reference sequence). CDR3 protein: CASSQYWGVGDTQYF. CDR3 sequence (DNA): TGTGCCAGCAGCCAATACTGGGGTGTTGGAGATACGCAGTATTTT.

This clonotype has more than one count but fewer than ten. The chain employs TRBV20-1 and TRBJ2-5; weak D call: TRBD2 (5 bases). V was clipped by 0 bases and J by 2 bases, with 13 bases between them. In germline, CDR1 is DFQATT, CDR2 SNEGSKA (reference sequence). This CDR3 comprises 15 residues. The CDR3 sequence is CSARDSAGLQETQYF. CDR3 DNA: TGCAGTGCTAGAGACAGCGCGGGCTTACAAGAGACCCAGTACTTC.

This chain uses TRBV24-1 with TRBJ2-3; 8 bases fit TRBD1. Germline CDR1 and CDR2: KGHDR and SFDVKD. The CDR3 totals 14 residues. J gave up 7 bases and V 3 bases, and 5 bases lay outside the gene matches. In nucleotides, the CDR3 is TGTGCCACCAGTGATCCCGGGACAGGACATACGCAGTATTTT. Translated: CATSDPGTGHTQYF.

In its sample, this clonotype was seen many times. This chain joins TRBV20-1 and TRBJ2-1; 8 positions agree with TRBD2. CDR1 DFQATT and CDR2 SNEGSKA come from the germline V gene (reference sequence). CDR3 size: 17 residues. CDR3: CRATSANTLSSYNEQFF. For the CDR3, the DNA is TGCAGGGCGACTAGCGCAAATACACTGAGCTCCTACAATGAGCAGTTCTTC.

This clonotype was recorded at least ten times. The chain is built from TRBV20-1 and TRBJ1-6; D not resolved. This CDR3 is built from 16 residues. Germline lookup yields CDR1 DFQATT and CDR2 SNEGSKA (reference sequence). V was clipped by 4 bases and J by 0 bases, with 13 bases between them. CDR3 nucleotides: TGCAGTGCTACGGACGTGGGGAGCTCCTATAATTCACCCCTCCACTTT. Protein: CSATDVGSSYNSPLHF.

The J gene is TRBJ1-1, the V gene TRBV5-4, with TRBD1 identical over 7 bases. Trimming removed 2 bases from V and 2 bases from J; junction bases left unmatched: 6. The CDR3 is 15 residues long. Germline V gene sequence: CDR1 SGHNT, CDR2 YYREEE (reference sequence). CDR3 sequence: CASSFDAGGNTEAFF. CDR3 DNA sequence: TGTGCCAGCAGCTTTGATGCAGGGGGAAACACTGAAGCTTTCTTT.

This clonotype was observed at least ten times. The chain is built from TRBV2 and TRBJ2-7; 7 bases agree with TRBD2. The germline gives CDR1 SNHLY, CDR2 FYNNEI. The V and J ends lost 9 bases and 0 bases, in that order; junction bases with no gene match: 8. The CDR3 consists of 14 residues. The CDR3 is CARQWLADSYEQYF. As DNA, the CDR3 is TGTGCCAGACAATGGCTAGCGGACTCCTACGAGCAGTACTTC.

This clonotype was counted ten times or more. The chain is built from TRBV5-1 and TRBJ2-7; 8 bases match TRBD2. Germline V gene sequence: CDR1 SGHRS, CDR2 YFSETQ. V was pared by 4 bases and J by 7 bases, with 10 bases of the junction left unmatched. The CDR3 is made up of 14 amino acids. The CDR3 sequence: CASSRDSGKEEQYF. CDR3 nucleotides: TGCGCCAGCAGCCGAGATAGCGGGAAAGAAGAGCAGTACTTC.

This clonotype was recorded many times. The chain uses TRBV11-2 and TRBJ1-1; D remains unclear. Between the trimmed V and J ends, which lost 5 bases and 1 base, there was a span of 17 bases. Germline V gene sequence: CDR1 SGHAT, CDR2 FQNNGV. The CDR3 consists of 16 residues. In DNA, the CDR3 is TGTGCCAGCAGCAACTATAGGCAAGAGCGGAACACTGAAGCTTTCTTT. Translated: CASSNYRQERNTEAFF.

With respect to this clonotype: This could be a read error, since a much larger clone is one nucleotide away. V and J are TRBV27 and TRBJ2-7; 7 bases line up with TRBD1. Per the germline V gene, CDR1 is MNHEY and CDR2 is SMNVEV (reference sequence). The CDR3 length is 17 residues. CDR3 coding DNA: TGTGCCAGCAGTTTAACTAGACAGGGTTCTTATGTAGACGAGCAGCACTTC. Its protein is CASSLTRQGSYVDEQHF.

This clonotype was counted between two and nine times. V and J are TRBV10-2 and TRBJ2-3; 14 bases are shared with TRBD2. Germline CDR1 WSHSY, CDR2 SAAADI. CDR3 length: 20 amino acids. V dropped 3 bases and J dropped 4; count of bases not matched to a gene: 15. In nucleotides, the CDR3 is TGCGCCAGCAGTGAACACGGGACTAGCGGGAGTCAGAGCCCCCCAGATACGCAGTATTTT. Amino acid sequence: CASSEHGTSGSQSPPDTQYF.

This clonotype was recorded at least ten times. V usage is TRBV11-2 and J usage is TRBJ1-1; tentative D call: TRBD1 (5 bases). V dropped 3 bases and J dropped 5 bases, with 13 bases sitting between them. Germline-derived CDR1 and CDR2 are SGHAT and FQNNGV. This CDR3 has 14 residues. CDR3 amino acids: CASSFIQGSTEAFF. The CDR3 nucleotides read TGTGCCAGCAGCTTCATTCAGGGTAGTACTGAAGCTTTCTTT.

This chain joins TRBV3-1 and TRBJ2-1, with 8 bases lining up with TRBD2. The V segment lost 0 bases and the J segment 5 bases; nucleotides outside the gene matches: 15. Germline loops: CDR1 LGHDT, CDR2 YNNKEL (reference sequence). This CDR3 spans 19 amino acids. The CDR3 nucleotides read TGTGCCAGCAGCCAAGATGGACTAGCTCGAATCCCGGGGGACAATGAGCAGTTCTTC. Its protein product is CASSQDGLARIPGDNEQFF.

The chain recombines TRBV6-1 with TRBJ2-2, with TRBD2 identical over 14 bases. In germline, CDR1 is MNHNS, CDR2 SASEGT. Trimming at V came to 6 bases and at J to 4 bases, leaving 10 bases not matched to a gene. There are 18 residues in the CDR3. The DNA for the CDR3 is TGTGCCAGCAGAGGACTAGCGGGGGGTAGGGTTGGCACCGGGGAGCTGTTTTTT. Protein: CASRGLAGGRVGTGELFF.

This clonotype was detected ten times or more. The rearrangement links TRBV3-1 to TRBJ2-7; 9 bases are shared with TRBD2. Looked up from germline, CDR1 is LGHDT and CDR2 is YNNKEL (reference sequence). Trimming took 2 bases from V and 6 from J; bases not matched to a gene: 8. This CDR3 has 15 residues. The CDR3: CASSQFSGRLGEQYF. In nucleotides, the CDR3 is TGTGCCAGCAGCCAATTTAGCGGGAGATTGGGCGAGCAGTACTTC.

This clonotype has only a few counts. The chain carries TRBV5-8 and TRBJ2-2; 10 bases line up with TRBD2. V lost 4 bases and J lost 3; bases outside the gene matches: 3. CDR1 is SGHTS, CDR2 YDEGEE, per germline. This CDR3 spans 15 amino acids. CDR3 coding DNA: TGTGCCAGCAGCGAAGCGGGAGGGTACACCGGGGAGCTGTTTTTT. Translated, it gives CASSEAGGYTGELFF.

This clonotype was observed many times. V gene TRBV20-1 combines with J gene TRBJ2-1, with TRBD2 matching over 12 bases. Germline assignment: CDR1 DFQATT and CDR2 SNEGSKA (reference sequence). CDR3 size: 13 residues. Losses at the gene ends were 5 bases for V and 8 bases for J; bases not matched to a gene: 4. CDR3 coding DNA: TGCAGTGCTCCTGGGACTAGCGGGTATGAGCAGTTCTTC. Translated, it gives CSAPGTSGYEQFF.

This chain uses TRBV4-2 with TRBJ1-2, with TRBD1 matching over 7 bases. The CDR3 contains 17 residues. CDR1 is LGHNA, CDR2 YNFKEQ, per germline. J was trimmed by 1 base and V by 0 bases; bases with no gene match: 8. Here the CDR3 DNA reads TGTGCCAGCAGCCAAGATCTAGGGGACAGCGTTAACTATGGCTACACCTTC. Protein sequence: CASSQDLGDSVNYGYTF.

This clonotype was seen only a few times. The chain links TRBV5-1 to TRBJ1-6; the D gene is possibly TRBD1 (6 bases). Germline loops: CDR1 SGHRS, CDR2 YFSETQ. The CDR3 contains 16 residues. The ends were cut back, 0 bases at V and 12 bases at J, with 19 bases in the middle. The CDR3 DNA reads TGCGCCAGCAGCTTGGCCCCCGGGACAATCCCTTTACCCCTCCACTTT. It codes for CASSLAPGTIPLPLHF. Combining the CDR3 with reference TRBV5-1 and TRBJ1-6 gives the whole variable domain KAGVTQTPRYLIKTRGQQVTLSCSPISGHRSVSWYQQTPGQGLQFLFEYFSETQRNKGNFPGRFSGRQFSNSRSEMNVSTLELGDSALYLCASSLAPGTIPLPLHFGNGTRLTVT.

This clonotype showed up many times. The chain links TRBV24-1 to TRBJ2-1; 8 bases match TRBD2. The CDR3 contains 13 residues. V was pared by 12 bases and J by 9 bases, with 12 bases of the junction left unmatched. The germline V gene has CDR1 KGHDR and CDR2 SFDVKD. For the CDR3, the DNA is TGTGCCTGCAAGCGGGGGCTTGGCGGTGAGCAGTTCTTC. This sequence encodes CACKRGLGGEQFF.

This clonotype was seen only a few times. The chain is built from TRBV19 and TRBJ2-1; 8 nucleotides line up with TRBD1. The germline CDR1 and CDR2 sequences are LNHDA and SQIVND (reference sequence). With 5 bases clipped from V and 6 bases from J, the junction kept 9 bases outside the gene matches. This CDR3 spans 15 amino acids. CDR3 sequence reads: CASSGQGPTANEQFF. In DNA, the CDR3 is TGTGCCAGTAGTGGACAGGGACCTACTGCCAATGAGCAGTTCTTC.

Note on this clonotype: This may arise from a read error, as a much more abundant clone is one base away. The CDR3 does not end in the conserved phenylalanine or tryptophan, so this is likely a read error. The V and J genes are TRBV27 and TRBJ2-7, with D possibly being TRBD1 (5 bases). Trimming shortened V by 6 bases and J by 0 bases, and 12 bases separated the two germline ends. CDR1 and CDR2 from the germline V gene are MNHEY and SMNVEV (reference sequence). CDR3 size: 14 residues. The CDR3 spells CASSRQYHSYEQYL. CDR3 sequence (DNA): TGTGCCAGCAGCAGACAGTACCACTCCTACGAGCAGTACCTC.

This clonotype was counted at least ten times. The chain has TRBV7-9 and TRBJ2-1, with D perhaps TRBD1 (6 bases). Germline V gene data show CDR1 as SEHNR and CDR2 as FQNEAQ (reference sequence). CDR3 length: 13 residues. V lost 1 base to trimming and J lost 9 bases, with 10 bases between them. CDR3 sequence (DNA): TGTGCCAGCAGCTTAGTATCAGGGGCTGAGCAGTTCTTC. This gives the protein CASSLVSGAEQFF. The entire variable domain, with the rest obtained from reference TRBV7-9 and TRBJ2-1, is as follows: DTGVSQNPRHKITKRGQNVTFRCDPISEHNRLYWYRQTLGQGPEFLTYFQNEAQLEKSRLLSDRFSAERPKGSFSTLEIQRTEQGDSAMYLCASSLVSGAEQFFGPGTRLTVL.

This chain uses TRBV6-1 with TRBJ1-1; D gene ambiguous. Germline CDR1 MNHNS, CDR2 SASEGT. CDR3 length: 16 residues. Trimming cost V 5 bases and J 3 bases, with 19 bases left between them. The CDR3, as DNA: TGTGCCAGCAGTTTAAAAGTAGGAATTCGGCACACTGAAGCTTTCTTT. Residues: CASSLKVGIRHTEAFF.

This clonotype was counted at least ten times. V usage is TRBV30 and J usage is TRBJ1-5; perhaps TRBD1 as D (5 bases). Looked up from germline, CDR1 is GTSNPN and CDR2 is SVGIG (reference sequence). Trimming removed 3 bases at V and 1 base at J, with 10 bases between. This CDR3 is 14 amino acids long. The CDR3 bases are TGTGCCTGGAGATCACAGGTCAGCAATCAGCCCCAGCATTTT. It yields the protein CAWRSQVSNQPQHF.

This clonotype appeared many times. J is TRBJ1-1 and V is TRBV12-5; the D gene is possibly TRBD1 (5 bases). The germline gives CDR1 LGHNT, CDR2 FRNRAP. There are 18 residues in the CDR3. V dropped 0 bases and J dropped 1 base, with 18 bases sitting between them. The CDR3 DNA sequence: TGTGCTAGTGGTTTGGTAACCAGCGTCAGGGCTGAGAACACTGAAGCTTTCTTT. It specifies CASGLVTSVRAENTEAFF.